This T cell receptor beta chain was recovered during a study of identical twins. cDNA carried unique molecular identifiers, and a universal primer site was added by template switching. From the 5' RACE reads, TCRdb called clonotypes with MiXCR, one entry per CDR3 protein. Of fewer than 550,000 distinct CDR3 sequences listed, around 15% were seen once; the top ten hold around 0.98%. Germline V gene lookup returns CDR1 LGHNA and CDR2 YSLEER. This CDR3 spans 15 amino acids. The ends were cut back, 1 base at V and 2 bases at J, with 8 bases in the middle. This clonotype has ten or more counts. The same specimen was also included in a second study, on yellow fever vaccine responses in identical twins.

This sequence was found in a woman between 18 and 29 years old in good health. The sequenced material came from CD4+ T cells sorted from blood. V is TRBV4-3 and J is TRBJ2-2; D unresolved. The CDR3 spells CASSQGKINTGELFF. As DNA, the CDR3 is TGCGCCAGCAGCCAAGGAAAGATTAACACCGGGGAGCTGTTTTTT.